A single sample is the source of the 17 T cell receptor beta chains below, sequenced in a study of technical replicates of blood from several donors (dated by TCRdb to 2015 to 2018). Library preparation was by the immunoSEQ multiplex PCR assay. The immuneACCESS repertoire file appears here via TCRdb, limited to in-frame rearrangements. These files lack a portion of the clones; in checked studies, under half of the deficit traces to unresolved V genes, and the cause of the others is not known. The sample yields approximately 94,000 clones; around 96% were counted once. The ten largest clones represent 0.36% of the sample. The specimen sequenced was T cells isolated from PBMCs. The origin of the receptors is a human donor in good health.

The V gene is TRBV6-5, the J gene TRBJ2-1; 9 nucleotides agree with TRBD2. With V trimmed by 2 bases and J by 10 bases, 9 bases remained unmatched. The germline gives CDR1 MNHEY, CDR2 SVGAGI. This CDR3 comprises 15 residues. The CDR3 here is CASSYGGGAGGEQFF. The CDR3 coding sequence is TGTGCCAGCAGTTACGGGGGGGGAGCGGGAGGAGAGCAGTTCTTC.

The rearrangement joins TRBV10-3 to TRBJ2-7; 8 nucleotides agree with TRBD1. The germline CDR1 and CDR2 sequences are ENHRY and SYGVKD. The CDR3 covers 14 residues. The V gene end was trimmed by 6 bases and the J gene end by 2 bases; junction bases not matched to a gene: 6. CDR3 sequence reads: CAISAGQGTYEQYF. In DNA form, the CDR3 reads TGTGCCATCAGCGCTGGACAGGGAACCTACGAGCAGTACTTC.

The chain combines TRBV19 with TRBJ1-5; TRBD1 might be the D (5 bases). Germline assignment: CDR1 LNHDA and CDR2 SQIVND (reference sequence). Trimming removed 5 bases from V and 5 bases from J, with 13 bases in between. The CDR3 is made up of 14 amino acids. CDR3 in amino acids: CASSGAIQDQPQHF. DNA for the CDR3: TGTGCCAGTAGTGGGGCGATTCAAGATCAGCCCCAGCATTTT.

The CDR3 sequence: CASSLDQVYEQYF. DNA of the CDR3: TGTGCCAGCAGCTTAGATCAGGTCTACGAGCAGTACTTC. The chain joins TRBV7-8 to TRBJ2-7; D ambiguous. Trimming cost V 1 base and J 3 bases, with 7 bases left between them. Germline loops: CDR1 SGHVS, CDR2 FQNEAQ. The CDR3 spans 13 residues. Full variable domain (outside the CDR3, taken from reference TRBV7-8 and TRBJ2-7): GAGVSQSPRYKVAKRGQDVALRCDPISGHVSLFWYQQALGQGPEFLTYFQNEAQLDKSGLPSDRFFAERPEGSVSTLKIQRTQQEDSAVYLCASSLDQVYEQYFGPGTRLTVT.

The chain carries TRBV6-6 and TRBJ2-7; D might be TRBD2 (5 bases). This CDR3 comprises 13 residues. Deletions cut 2 bases from V and 3 bases from J, with 8 bases between. Germline V CDR1 and CDR2: MNHNY, SVGAGI (reference sequence). In DNA, the CDR3 is TGTGCCAGCAGTTACGCGGGTCTCTACGAGCAGTACTTC. Translated, it gives CASSYAGLYEQYF.

This chain joins TRBV11-2 and TRBJ1-2; a weak D match, TRBD1 (6 bases). The CDR3 is made up of 13 amino acids. Germline CDR1 SGHAT, CDR2 FQNNGV. V was trimmed by 5 bases and J by 4 bases, leaving 11 bases between them. CDR3 residues: CASSQGLVYGYTF. The CDR3 nucleotides are TGTGCCAGCAGCCAGGGGCTCGTCTATGGCTACACCTTC.

V is TRBV2 and J is TRBJ2-1; the match to TRBD2 covers 8 bases. Germline CDR1 is SNHLY and CDR2 is FYNNEI. V was pared by 10 bases and J by 6 bases, with 8 bases of the junction left unmatched. CDR3 size: 13 residues. CDR3 protein: CATLAGSFNEQFF. CDR3 nucleotides: TGTGCCACGTTAGCGGGGAGCTTCAATGAGCAGTTCTTC.

The V call is TRBV28, the J call TRBJ1-5; TRBD1 matches at 8 bases. With 6 bases clipped from V and 3 bases from J, the junction kept 7 bases outside the gene matches. The CDR3 has 15 residues. The germline gives CDR1 MDHEN, CDR2 SYDVKM. DNA for the CDR3: TGTGCCAGCAGACCCGGGACAGGCCTCAATCAGCCCCAGCATTTT. This encodes CASRPGTGLNQPQHF.

This sequence joins TRBV9 and TRBJ1-3, with TRBD1 matching over 8 bases. Germline CDR1 is SGDLS and CDR2 is YYNGEE. J lost 0 bases, V lost 2 bases, and 4 bases had no gene match. CDR3 length: 16 amino acids. The CDR3 is CASSVNRGGSGNTIYF. The CDR3 nucleotides read TGTGCCAGCAGCGTTAACAGGGGGGGCTCTGGAAACACCATATATTTT.

The chain is built from TRBV5-4 and TRBJ2-3; D not certain. Trimming pared 0 bases from V and 0 bases from J, leaving 5 bases between. This CDR3 comprises 14 residues. CDR1 is SGHNT, CDR2 YYREEE, per germline (reference sequence). The DNA for the CDR3 is TGTGCCAGCAGCTTGGACAGTAGCACAGATACGCAGTATTTT. Translated, it gives CASSLDSSTDTQYF.

The V call is TRBV14, the J call TRBJ1-4; D ambiguous. The CDR3 covers 14 residues. CDR1 and CDR2 (germline): SGHDN, FVKESK. V was cut by 4 bases and J by 3 bases, with 9 bases left in between. The DNA of the CDR3 is TGTGCCAGCAGCCCTCGACTGTCTAATGAAAAACTGTTTTTT. This translates into CASSPRLSNEKLFF.

This clone came up once. This chain joins TRBV7-3 and TRBJ2-7; 8 bases line up with TRBD2. In germline, CDR1 is SGHTA, CDR2 FQGTGA. The CDR3 contains 14 residues. V shed 2 bases and J 6 bases; nucleotides not matched to a gene: 6. This chain's CDR3 is CASSLGGTSGEQYF. Here the CDR3 DNA reads TGTGCCAGCAGCTTAGGCGGGACTAGTGGCGAGCAGTACTTC.

The gene calls are TRBV9 and TRBJ2-7; 9 positions agree with TRBD2. Germline V gives CDR1 SGDLS, CDR2 YYNGEE. After removal of 4 bases from V and 2 bases from J, the junction contained 7 bases not matched to a gene. The CDR3 is 15 amino acids. The DNA for the CDR3 is TGTGCCAGCAGCCCCGCTCTAGCGGGGACCTACGAGCAGTACTTC. It codes for CASSPALAGTYEQYF.

The rearrangement links TRBV4-1 to TRBJ2-7; D is perhaps TRBD2 (7 bases). V lost 0 bases and J lost 4, with 13 bases in between. Germline values: CDR1 MGHRA, CDR2 YSYEKL. CDR3 length: 15 amino acids. CDR3 nucleotides: TGCGCCAGCAGCCAAGAAGGGGGGGGCAATTACGAGCAGTACTTC. As protein: CASSQEGGGNYEQYF.

The J gene is TRBJ1-4, the V gene TRBV13; unclear D gene. The germline V and J ends were trimmed by 0 bases and 0 bases, with 5 bases remaining between them. The CDR3 runs 15 residues. Germline V CDR1 and CDR2: PRHDT, FYEKMQ (reference sequence). The CDR3 reads CASSLGHPTNEKLFF. The CDR3 DNA reads TGTGCCAGCAGCTTAGGTCATCCAACTAATGAAAAACTGTTTTTT.

This chain links TRBV30 with TRBJ2-3; the D is unclear. This CDR3 contains 11 residues. The germline V and J ends were trimmed by 5 bases and 7 bases, with 10 bases remaining between them. Germline V lookup: CDR1 GTSNPN, CDR2 SVGIG (reference sequence). CDR3 coding DNA: TGTGCCTGGGACAAATCTTATACGCAGTATTTT. Its protein is CAWDKSYTQYF.

This chain uses TRBV28 with TRBJ1-4; 9 bases line up with TRBD1. V lost 5 bases and J lost 0; bases outside the gene matches: 13. The CDR3 spans 19 residues. Germline assignment: CDR1 MDHEN and CDR2 SYDVKM. CDR3 amino acids: CASSPGQGFVAPTNEKLFF. The CDR3 DNA is TGTGCCAGCAGTCCGGGACAGGGTTTTGTTGCACCAACTAATGAAAAACTGTTTTTT.